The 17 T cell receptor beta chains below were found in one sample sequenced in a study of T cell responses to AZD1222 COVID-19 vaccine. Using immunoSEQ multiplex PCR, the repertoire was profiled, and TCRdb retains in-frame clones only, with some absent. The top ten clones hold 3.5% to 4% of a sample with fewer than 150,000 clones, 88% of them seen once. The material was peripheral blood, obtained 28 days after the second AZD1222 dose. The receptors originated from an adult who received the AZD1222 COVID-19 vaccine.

CDR3: CASSGTGGNEQYF. The CDR3 DNA sequence: TGTGCCAGCAGCGGAACAGGGGGGAACGAGCAGTACTTC. The chain recombines TRBV7-3 with TRBJ2-7; 8 positions match TRBD1. The germline V gene encodes CDR1 SGHTA and CDR2 FQGTGA. V was pared by 5 bases and J by 5 bases, with 5 bases of the junction left unmatched. This CDR3 region has 13 residues.

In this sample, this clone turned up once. The CDR3 nucleotides are TGTGCCACCAGCAGAGATCGGAGGGAGGGTGTGCGGAATGAGCAGTTCTTC. Its translation: CATSRDRREGVRNEQFF. The gene calls are TRBV15 and TRBJ2-1; 7 bases map to TRBD2. Germline V gene data show CDR1 as LNHNV and CDR2 as YYDKDF (reference sequence). The CDR3 extends over 17 amino acids. V shed 0 bases, J shed 7 bases, and the junction held 12 bases outside the gene matches.

CDR3 amino acids: CAWSRGLAGTYEQYF. The CDR3 nucleotides read TGTGCCTGGAGTAGGGGCCTAGCGGGCACCTACGAGCAGTACTTC. V gene TRBV30 combines with J gene TRBJ2-7; TRBD2 matches 8 bases. Germline CDR1 is GTSNPN and CDR2 is SVGIG (reference sequence). V was pared by 2 bases and J by 2 bases, with 8 bases of the junction left unmatched. This CDR3 is built from 15 residues.

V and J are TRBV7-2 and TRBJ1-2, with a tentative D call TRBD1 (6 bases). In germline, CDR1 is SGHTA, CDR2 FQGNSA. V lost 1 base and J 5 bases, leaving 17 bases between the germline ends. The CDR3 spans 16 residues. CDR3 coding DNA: TGTGCCAGCAGCTTAGTCTTTCTACCTCAGGGGTATGGCTACACCTTC. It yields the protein CASSLVFLPQGYGYTF.

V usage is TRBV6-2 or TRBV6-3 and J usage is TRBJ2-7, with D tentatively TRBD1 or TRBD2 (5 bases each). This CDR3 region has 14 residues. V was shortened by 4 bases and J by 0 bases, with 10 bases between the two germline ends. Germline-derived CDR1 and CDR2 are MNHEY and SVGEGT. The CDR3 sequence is CASSSGRDSYEQYF. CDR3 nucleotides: TGTGCCAGCAGTTCAGGGAGAGACTCCTACGAGCAGTACTTC.

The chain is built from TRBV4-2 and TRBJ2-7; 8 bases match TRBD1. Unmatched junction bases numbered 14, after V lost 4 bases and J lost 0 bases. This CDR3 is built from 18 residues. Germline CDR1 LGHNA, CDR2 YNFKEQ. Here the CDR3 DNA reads TGTGCCAGCAGCCCAGAACCCCGTGGACAGGGCAACTCCTACGAGCAGTACTTC. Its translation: CASSPEPRGQGNSYEQYF.

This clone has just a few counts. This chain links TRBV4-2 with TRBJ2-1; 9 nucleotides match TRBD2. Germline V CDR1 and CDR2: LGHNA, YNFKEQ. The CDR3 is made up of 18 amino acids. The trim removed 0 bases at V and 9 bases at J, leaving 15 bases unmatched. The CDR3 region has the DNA TGTGCCAGCAGCCAAGAAATATATGGCGGGGGGGCCTTCTCTGAGCAGTTCTTC. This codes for CASSQEIYGGGAFSEQFF.

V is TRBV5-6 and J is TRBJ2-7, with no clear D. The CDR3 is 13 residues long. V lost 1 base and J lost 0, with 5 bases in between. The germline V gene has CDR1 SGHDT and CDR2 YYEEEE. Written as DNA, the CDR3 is TGTGCCAGCAGCTTGACGGTCTCCTACGAGCAGTACTTC. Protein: CASSLTVSYEQYF.

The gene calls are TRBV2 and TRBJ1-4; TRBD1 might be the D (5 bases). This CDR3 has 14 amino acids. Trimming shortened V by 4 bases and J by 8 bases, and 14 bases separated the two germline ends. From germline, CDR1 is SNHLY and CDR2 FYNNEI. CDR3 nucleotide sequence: TGTGCCAGCAGTGTGGGGGGTGAGCTGGAAAAACTGTTTTTT. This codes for CASSVGGELEKLFF. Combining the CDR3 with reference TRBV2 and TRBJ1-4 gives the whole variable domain EPEVTQTPSHQVTQMGQEVILRCVPISNHLYFYWYRQILGQKVEFLVSFYNNEISEKSEIFDDQFSVERPDGSNFTLKIRSTKLEDSAMYFCASSVGGELEKLFFGSGTQLSVL.

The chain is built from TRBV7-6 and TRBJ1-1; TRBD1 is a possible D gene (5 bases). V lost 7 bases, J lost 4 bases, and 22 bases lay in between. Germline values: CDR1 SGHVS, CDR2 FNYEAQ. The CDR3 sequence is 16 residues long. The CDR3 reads CASTQLLQGVGTEAFF. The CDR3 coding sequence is TGTGCCAGCACCCAATTATTGCAGGGCGTTGGCACTGAAGCTTTCTTT.

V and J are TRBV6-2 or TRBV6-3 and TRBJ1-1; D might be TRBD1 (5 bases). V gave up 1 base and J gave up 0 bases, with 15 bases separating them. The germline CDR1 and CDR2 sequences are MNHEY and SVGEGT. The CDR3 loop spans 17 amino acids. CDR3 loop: CASSYLETDGMNTEAFF. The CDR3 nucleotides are TGTGCCAGCAGTTACTTAGAGACAGACGGCATGAACACTGAAGCTTTCTTT.

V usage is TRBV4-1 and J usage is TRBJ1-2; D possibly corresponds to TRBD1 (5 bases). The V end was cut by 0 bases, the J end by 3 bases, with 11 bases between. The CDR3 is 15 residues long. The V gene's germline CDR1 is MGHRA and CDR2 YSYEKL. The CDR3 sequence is CASSQDREGYYGYTF. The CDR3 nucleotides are TGCGCCAGCAGCCAAGATCGGGAGGGGTACTATGGCTACACCTTC.

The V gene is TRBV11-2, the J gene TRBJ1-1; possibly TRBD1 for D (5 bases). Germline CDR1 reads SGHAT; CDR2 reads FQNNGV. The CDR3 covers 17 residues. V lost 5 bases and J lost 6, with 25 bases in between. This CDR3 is CASSRWGGNERTAEAFF. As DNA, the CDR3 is TGTGCCAGCAGCCGCTGGGGGGGTAACGAAAGAACCGCTGAAGCTTTCTTT.

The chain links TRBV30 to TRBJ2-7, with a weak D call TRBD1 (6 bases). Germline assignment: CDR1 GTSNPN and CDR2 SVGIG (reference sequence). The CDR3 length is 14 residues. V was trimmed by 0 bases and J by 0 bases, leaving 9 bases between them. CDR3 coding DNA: TGTGCCTGGAGTGTGGACAGCTACTCCTACGAGCAGTACTTC. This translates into CAWSVDSYSYEQYF.

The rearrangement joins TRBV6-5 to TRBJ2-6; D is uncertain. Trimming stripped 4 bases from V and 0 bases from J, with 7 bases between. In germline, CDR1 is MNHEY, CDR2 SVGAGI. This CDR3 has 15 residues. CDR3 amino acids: CASSSHNSGANVLTF. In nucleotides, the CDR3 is TGTGCCAGCAGTTCTCATAACTCTGGGGCCAACGTCCTGACTTTC.

As DNA, the CDR3 is TGTGCCAGCAGTTACTCCCCTGAATCAGATACGCAGTATTTT. Its protein product is CASSYSPESDTQYF. The chain links TRBV6-2 or TRBV6-3 to TRBJ2-3, with D unresolved. Germline V gene sequence: CDR1 MNHEY, CDR2 SVGEGT. The CDR3 has 14 amino acids. Trimming cost V 0 bases and J 4 bases, with 8 bases left between them.

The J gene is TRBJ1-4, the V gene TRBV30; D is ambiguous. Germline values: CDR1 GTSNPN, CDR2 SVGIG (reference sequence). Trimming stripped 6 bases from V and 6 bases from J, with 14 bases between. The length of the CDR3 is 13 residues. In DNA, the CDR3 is TGTGCCTGCAGGACCCCCGGCTATGAAAAACTGTTTTTT. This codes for CACRTPGYEKLFF.